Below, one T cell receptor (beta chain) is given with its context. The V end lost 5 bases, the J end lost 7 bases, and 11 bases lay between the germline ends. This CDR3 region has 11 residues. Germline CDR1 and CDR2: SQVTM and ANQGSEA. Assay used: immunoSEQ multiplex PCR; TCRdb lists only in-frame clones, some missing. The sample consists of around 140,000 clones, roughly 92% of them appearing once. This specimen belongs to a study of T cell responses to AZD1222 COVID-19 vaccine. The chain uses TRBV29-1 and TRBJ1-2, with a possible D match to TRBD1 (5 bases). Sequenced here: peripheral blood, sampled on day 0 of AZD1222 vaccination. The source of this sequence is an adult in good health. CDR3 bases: TGCAGCGTTCATGGGGCCGGTGGCTACACCTTC. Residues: CSVHGAGGYTF. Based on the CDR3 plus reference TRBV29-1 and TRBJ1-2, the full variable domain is SAVISQKPSRDICQRGTSLTIQCQVDSQVTMMFWYRQQPGQSLTLIATANQGSEATYESGFVIDKFPISRPNLTFSTLTVSNMSPEDSSIYLCSVHGAGGYTFGSGTRLTVV.